This T cell receptor beta chain comes out of a study of blood T cell repertoires in COVID-19. V lost 3 bases and J 6 bases, leaving 21 bases between the germline ends. From germline, CDR1 is WSHSY and CDR2 SAAADI. The CDR3 has 16 amino acids. In the authors' methods: From reference gene primer amplification, estimates of nucleated cell counts were derived. Generated by immunoSEQ multiplex PCR, the TCRdb table keeps only in-frame clones and is missing some. D and trimming were read from the DNA, whereas the V and J calls and clone size are those reported in that table. The sample has about 260,000 clones; around 80% are singletons.

The source material was peripheral blood. The receptor's source is a man aged 60 to 69 with acute or convalescent COVID-19. The V call is TRBV10-2, the J call TRBJ2-7; a weak D match, TRBD1 (5 bases). The CDR3 region is CASSEGRALTSFEQYF. The CDR3 DNA sequence: TGCGCCAGCAGTGAAGGCAGGGCTTTGACGAGTTTCGAGCAGTACTTC.